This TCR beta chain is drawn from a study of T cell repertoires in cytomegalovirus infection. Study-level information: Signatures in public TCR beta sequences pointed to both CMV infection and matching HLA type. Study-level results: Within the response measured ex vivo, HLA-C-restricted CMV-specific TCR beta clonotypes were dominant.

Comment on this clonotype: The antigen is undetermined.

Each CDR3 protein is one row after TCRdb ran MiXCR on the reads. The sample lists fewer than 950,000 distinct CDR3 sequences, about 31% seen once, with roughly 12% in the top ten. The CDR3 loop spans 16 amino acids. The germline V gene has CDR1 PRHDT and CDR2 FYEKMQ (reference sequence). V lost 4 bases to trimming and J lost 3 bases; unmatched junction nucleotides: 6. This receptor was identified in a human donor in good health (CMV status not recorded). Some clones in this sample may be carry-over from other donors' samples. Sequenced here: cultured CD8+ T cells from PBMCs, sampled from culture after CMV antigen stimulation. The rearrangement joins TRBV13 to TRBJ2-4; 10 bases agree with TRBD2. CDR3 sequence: CASSSGTSEVKNIQYF. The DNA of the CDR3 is TGTGCCAGCAGCTCTGGGACTAGCGAAGTCAAAAACATTCAGTACTTC.